These 9 T cell receptor beta chains were sequenced from one sample in a study of control samples from healthy donors and cancer patients. Some clones are missing from TCRdb's copy, which holds only in-frame ones; the method was immunoSEQ multiplex PCR. This repertoire shows 100,000 to 150,000 clones, 90% found once; its top ten account for about 2.5%. The specimen was blood. The receptors were gathered from a man aged 40-49 years in good health.

The rearrangement links TRBV19 to TRBJ2-2; no clear D gene. The germline CDR1 and CDR2 sequences are LNHDA and SQIVND (reference sequence). The CDR3 length is 13 residues. Between the trimmed V and J ends, which lost 3 bases and 5 bases, there was a span of 7 bases. CDR3 amino acids: CASSITFTGELFF. CDR3 nucleotide sequence: TGTGCCAGTAGTATCACTTTTACCGGGGAGCTGTTTTTT.

V and J are TRBV24-1 and TRBJ2-7; no clear D gene. This CDR3 spans 13 amino acids. Germline CDR1 and CDR2: KGHDR and SFDVKD. The V end was cut by 3 bases, the J end by 7 bases, with 12 bases between. The CDR3 spells CATSDPVLGEQYF. For the CDR3, the DNA is TGTGCCACCAGTGATCCGGTTCTGGGGGAGCAGTACTTC.

The chain recombines TRBV28 with TRBJ2-7; 7 bases line up with TRBD1. Germline V CDR1 and CDR2: MDHEN, SYDVKM. The CDR3 is 12 residues long. V gave up 10 bases and J gave up 3 bases; unmatched junction bases: 6. The CDR3 DNA sequence: TGTGCCACCCGACAGGGTATCTACGAGCAGTACTTC. Residues: CATRQGIYEQYF. Combining the CDR3 with reference TRBV28 and TRBJ2-7 gives the whole variable domain DVKVTQSSRYLVKRTGEKVFLECVQDMDHENMFWYRQDPGLGLRLIYFSYDVKMKEKGDIPEGYSVSREKKERFSLILESASTNQTSMYLCATRQGIYEQYFGPGTRLTVT.

The chain recombines TRBV5-1 with TRBJ1-4, with a possible D match to TRBD1 (6 bases). Germline loops: CDR1 SGHRS, CDR2 YFSETQ. V lost 4 bases and J lost 0, with 10 bases in between. This CDR3 region has 15 residues. The CDR3 sequence: CASSTGQPTNEKLFF. The CDR3 coding sequence is TGCGCCAGCAGCACCGGACAGCCAACTAATGAAAAACTGTTTTTT.

The J gene is TRBJ2-5, the V gene TRBV9; D remains unclear. The CDR3 totals 14 residues. Per the germline V gene, CDR1 is SGDLS and CDR2 is YYNGEE. The V and J ends lost 0 bases and 2 bases respectively, with 8 bases between them. The CDR3 region is CASSVGGVQETQYF. The CDR3 DNA sequence: TGTGCCAGCAGCGTAGGTGGGGTTCAAGAGACCCAGTACTTC.

This clone has more than one count but fewer than ten. The chain combines TRBV14 with TRBJ2-1; D could derive from TRBD1 or TRBD2 (5 bases each). The V end was cut by 5 bases, the J end by 9 bases, with 14 bases between. In germline, CDR1 is SGHDN, CDR2 FVKESK. CDR3 length: 13 amino acids. The CDR3 reads CASSSPGASEQFF. CDR3 DNA: TGTGCCAGCAGCTCCCCCGGGGCGAGTGAGCAGTTCTTC.

J is TRBJ2-2 and V is TRBV5-1; TRBD2 matches at 7 bases. Germline values: CDR1 SGHRS, CDR2 YFSETQ. The V segment lost 5 bases and the J segment 1 base; nucleotides outside the gene matches: 2. This CDR3 spans 14 amino acids. This CDR3 is CASRPGGNTGELFF. In DNA, the CDR3 is TGCGCCAGCAGGCCGGGGGGGAACACCGGGGAGCTGTTTTTT.

The rearrangement joins TRBV18 to TRBJ2-7; 8 bases are shared with TRBD1. This CDR3 is built from 15 residues. Trimming took 4 bases from V and 1 from J; bases not matched to a gene: 6. Germline lookup yields CDR1 KGHSH and CDR2 LQKENI. CDR3 protein: CASSLGQGRSYEQYF. Here the CDR3 DNA reads TGTGCCAGCTCACTTGGACAGGGACGTTCCTACGAGCAGTACTTC.

The V and J genes are TRBV18 and TRBJ2-6; no clear D. Per germline, CDR1 KGHSH and CDR2 LQKENI. V was cut by 6 bases and J by 1 base, with 7 bases left in between. The CDR3 is made up of 14 amino acids. Here the CDR3 reads CASSSKSGANVLTF. The DNA for the CDR3 is TGTGCCAGCTCGTCCAAATCTGGGGCCAACGTCCTGACTTTC.